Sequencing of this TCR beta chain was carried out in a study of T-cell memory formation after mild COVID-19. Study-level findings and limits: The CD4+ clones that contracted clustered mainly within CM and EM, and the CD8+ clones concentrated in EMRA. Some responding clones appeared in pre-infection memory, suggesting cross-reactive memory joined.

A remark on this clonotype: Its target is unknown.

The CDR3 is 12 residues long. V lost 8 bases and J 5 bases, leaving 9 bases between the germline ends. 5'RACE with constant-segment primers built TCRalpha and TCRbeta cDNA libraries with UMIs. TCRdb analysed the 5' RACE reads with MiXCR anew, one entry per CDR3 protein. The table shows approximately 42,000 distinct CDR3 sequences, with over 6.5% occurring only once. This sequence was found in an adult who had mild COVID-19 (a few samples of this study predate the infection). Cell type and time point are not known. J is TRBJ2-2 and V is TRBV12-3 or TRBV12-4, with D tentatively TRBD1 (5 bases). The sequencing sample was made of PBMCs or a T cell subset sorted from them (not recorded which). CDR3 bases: TGTGCCAGCCGGCAGGGTACCGGGGAGCTGTTTTTT. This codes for CASRQGTGELFF.